The source of this T cell receptor (beta chain) is a study of T-cell reconstitution after alpha-beta-depleted transplantation in children. V lost 3 bases and J 4 bases, leaving 9 bases between the germline ends. CDR1 SGHVS and CDR2 FNYEAQ come from the germline V gene. This CDR3 has 13 amino acids. Preparation of the TCRbeta library was carried out with unique molecular identifiers. TCRdb analysed the PCR reads with MiXCR anew, one entry per CDR3 protein. The sample shows hundreds of thousands of distinct CDR3 sequences, less than 35% of them seen only once. The sequencing here drew on PBMCs from the stem cell graft donor, taken from the stem cell graft. The source of this sequence is a human donor who donated a stem cell graft to a child with aplastic anemia. J is TRBJ1-1 and V is TRBV7-6, with D unresolved. The CDR3 nucleotides read TGTGCCAGCAGCTTCGGGTTGGGCACTGAAGCTTTCTTT. As protein: CASSFGLGTEAFF.